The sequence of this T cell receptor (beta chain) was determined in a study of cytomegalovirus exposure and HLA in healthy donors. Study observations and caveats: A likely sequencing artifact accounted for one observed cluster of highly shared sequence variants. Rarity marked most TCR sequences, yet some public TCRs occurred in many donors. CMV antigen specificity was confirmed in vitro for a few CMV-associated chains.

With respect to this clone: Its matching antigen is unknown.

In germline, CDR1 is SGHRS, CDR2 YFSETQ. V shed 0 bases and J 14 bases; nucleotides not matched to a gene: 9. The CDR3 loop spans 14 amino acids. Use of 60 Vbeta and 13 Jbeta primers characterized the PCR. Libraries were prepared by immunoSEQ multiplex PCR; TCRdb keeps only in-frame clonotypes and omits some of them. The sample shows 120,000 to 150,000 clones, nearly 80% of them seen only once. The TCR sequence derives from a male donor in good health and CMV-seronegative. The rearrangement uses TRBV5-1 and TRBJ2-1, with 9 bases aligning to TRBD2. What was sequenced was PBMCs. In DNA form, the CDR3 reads TGCGCCAGCAGCTTGGAAAGCGGGGGGTATTTAAAGTTCTTC. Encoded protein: CASSLESGGYLKFF. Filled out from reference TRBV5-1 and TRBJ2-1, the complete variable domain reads KAGVTQTPRYLIKTRGQQVTLSCSPISGHRSVSWYQQTPGQGLQFLFEYFSETQRNKGNFPGRFSGRQFSNSRSEMNVSTLELGDSALYLCASSLESGGYLKFFGPGTRLTVL.